This T cell receptor beta chain was observed in a study of Graves' ophthalmopathy and Graves' hyperthyroidism. Germline CDR1 reads ENHRY; CDR2 reads SYGVKD. This CDR3 spans 15 amino acids. The V gene end was trimmed by 0 bases and the J gene end by 7 bases; junction bases not matched to a gene: 4. The authors amplified TCR beta CDR3 regions from RNA transcripts. First-round RT-PCR relied on HTBI primers, and a second-round multiplex PCR came next. TCRdb fed the multiplex PCR reads into MiXCR, producing one record per CDR3 protein. Here the sample spans 580,000 or so distinct CDR3 sequences, approximately 37% being singletons. This clonotype has a count of ten or more.

The sequence was obtained from an adult man with Graves' hyperthyroidism. Sequencing input: peripheral blood or thyroid tissue (not recorded which). V usage is TRBV10-3 and J usage is TRBJ2-2, with 8 bases aligning to TRBD2. The CDR3 spells CAISESSGGIGELFF. The CDR3 nucleotides are TGTGCCATCAGTGAGTCGTCGGGAGGGATCGGGGAGCTGTTTTTT.